This T cell receptor beta chain emerged from a study of OX40 agonist ivuxolimab in advanced cancers. Across the study: The study enrolled dose-escalation patients with hepatocellular carcinoma, melanoma, renal cell or head and neck cancer. Study-level results: At doses 0.1 to 3.0 mg/kg, CD4+ and CD8+ clones expanded. With doses of 0.1-3.0 mg/kg, partial responders showed among the lowest clonal expansion. More expanded clones were found, on average, in CD8+ than in CD4+ T cells.

Some clones are missing from TCRdb's copy, which holds only in-frame ones; the method was immunoSEQ multiplex PCR. The table shows roughly 50,000 clones, with around 89% occurring only once. CDR3 size: 14 residues. Germline loops: CDR1 MNHNY, CDR2 SVGAGI (reference sequence). Deletions cut 6 bases from V and 1 base from J, with 12 bases between. About this clone: Antigen unknown.

The clonotype originates from an adult with an advanced solid tumor such as melanoma, head and neck, liver or kidney cancer. This chain connects TRBV6-6 to TRBJ2-5, with D perhaps TRBD1 (6 bases). Sequenced here: CD4+ or CD8+ T cells sorted from blood, sampled in a trial of the OX40 agonist ivuxolimab. Here the CDR3 reads CASSPTGFQETQYF. The CDR3 nucleotides are TGTGCCAGCAGCCCGACAGGTTTCCAAGAGACCCAGTACTTC.